This paragraph covers one T cell receptor (beta chain) sequence. Its cognate antigen is unknown. A read error may account for a junction end that differs from germline. This sample is part of a study of vaccination effects on CD4 cells after COVID-19. Study summary: The median interval between the second dose and post-vaccine sampling was 72 days.

Antigen-specific CD4+ T cells were expanded (with viral peptide pools) by the ViraFEST assay ahead of sequencing. Isolation of CD4+ T cells took place after more than 9 days of culture. The participants, recipients of two vaccine doses, got either BNT162b2 or mRNA-1273. No vaccinee had earlier SARS-CoV-2 infection, and nucleocapsid antibodies were negative. Cells had half their medium changed to IL-2 medium on days 3 and 7. Germline-derived CDR1 and CDR2 are LGHNA and YSLEER. The CDR3 spans 13 residues. Study results and limitations: The study found that only 1 of 255 vaccine-induced clones from healthy vaccinees cross-reacted with common cold coronaviruses.

The method was immunoSEQ multiplex PCR; TCRdb's version includes in-frame clones alone and lacks a portion of them. The sample lists tens of thousands of clones; 82% were seen once. The material sequenced was CD4+ T cells from PBMCs cultured with HCoV-NL63 spike peptides, taken after COVID-19 vaccination. This chain links TRBV4-3 with TRBJ1-1, with TRBD1 identical over 10 bases. The clonotype was recovered from a human donor who received a COVID-19 vaccine. Some clones in this sample may be carry-over from other donors' samples. The CDR3 DNA follows: TGCGCCAGCAGCCAACATTTGGGACAGGGGTTGCTCTTT. Its protein product is CASSQHLGQGLLF.